The TCR beta chain under discussion was sequenced for a study of cytomegalovirus exposure and HLA in healthy donors. Findings and caveats of the study: Sequencing likely generated an artifact that appeared as a cluster of highly shared sequence variants.

On this clone: Antigen: not known.

CDR3 length equals 17 residues. CDR1 is SGDLS and CDR2 is YYNGEE in the germline V gene. V was clipped by 0 bases and J by 0 bases, with 13 bases between them. 13 Jbeta primers and 60 Vbeta primers were used for the PCR. Assay: immunoSEQ multiplex PCR; the TCRdb copy retains only in-frame clones and omits some. The sample has about 140,000 clones; roughly 76% are singletons. Specimen: PBMCs. V gene TRBV9 combines with J gene TRBJ2-1, with D possibly being TRBD1 (6 bases). This TCR was sampled from a woman aged 40 to 50 in good health and CMV-seronegative. The CDR3 region has the DNA TGTGCCAGCAGCGTAGGGGAAGGACAGTTCTCCTACAATGAGCAGTTCTTC. Translation: CASSVGEGQFSYNEQFF.